This T cell receptor beta chain appears in the sequencing data of a study of T cells in Graves' hyperthyroidism and ophthalmopathy. V shed 6 bases and J shed 0 bases, with 9 bases lying between them. Germline-derived CDR1 and CDR2 are MNHEY and SMNVEV (reference sequence). The CDR3 is 14 residues long. A lack of ophthalmopathy progression within 18 months defined stable Graves' hyperthyroidism. Any patient presenting with uncontrolled infection, other autoimmune disease, pregnancy or lactation was left out. From RNA transcripts, TCR beta CDR3 regions were amplified. The TCR CDR3 first-round RT-PCR relied on the HTBI primer set. MiXCR, applied by TCRdb to the multiplex PCR reads, yields one record per CDR3 protein. Of 700,000 or so distinct CDR3 sequences listed, about 16% are singletons.

The clonotype comes from a man younger than 35 with Graves' hyperthyroidism. V and J are TRBV27 and TRBJ1-5; D is ambiguous. The sequencing sample was made of blood. CDR3 nucleotides: TGTGCCAGCAGGGACGGTAATAGCAATCAGCCCCAGCATTTT. Protein: CASRDGNSNQPQHF.